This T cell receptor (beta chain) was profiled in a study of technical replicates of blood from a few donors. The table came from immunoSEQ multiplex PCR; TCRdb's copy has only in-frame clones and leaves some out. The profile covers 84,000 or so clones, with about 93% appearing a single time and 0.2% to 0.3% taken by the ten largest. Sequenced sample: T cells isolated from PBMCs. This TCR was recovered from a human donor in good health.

As DNA, the CDR3 is TGTGCCAGCAGTACTCGGGACACTGAAGCTTTCTTT. This sequence encodes CASSTRDTEAFF. The chain uses TRBV27 and TRBJ1-1; D unresolved. Germline V gives CDR1 MNHEY, CDR2 SMNVEV (reference sequence). CDR3 length equals 12 residues. Trimming removed 5 bases from V and 3 bases from J, with 7 bases in between.